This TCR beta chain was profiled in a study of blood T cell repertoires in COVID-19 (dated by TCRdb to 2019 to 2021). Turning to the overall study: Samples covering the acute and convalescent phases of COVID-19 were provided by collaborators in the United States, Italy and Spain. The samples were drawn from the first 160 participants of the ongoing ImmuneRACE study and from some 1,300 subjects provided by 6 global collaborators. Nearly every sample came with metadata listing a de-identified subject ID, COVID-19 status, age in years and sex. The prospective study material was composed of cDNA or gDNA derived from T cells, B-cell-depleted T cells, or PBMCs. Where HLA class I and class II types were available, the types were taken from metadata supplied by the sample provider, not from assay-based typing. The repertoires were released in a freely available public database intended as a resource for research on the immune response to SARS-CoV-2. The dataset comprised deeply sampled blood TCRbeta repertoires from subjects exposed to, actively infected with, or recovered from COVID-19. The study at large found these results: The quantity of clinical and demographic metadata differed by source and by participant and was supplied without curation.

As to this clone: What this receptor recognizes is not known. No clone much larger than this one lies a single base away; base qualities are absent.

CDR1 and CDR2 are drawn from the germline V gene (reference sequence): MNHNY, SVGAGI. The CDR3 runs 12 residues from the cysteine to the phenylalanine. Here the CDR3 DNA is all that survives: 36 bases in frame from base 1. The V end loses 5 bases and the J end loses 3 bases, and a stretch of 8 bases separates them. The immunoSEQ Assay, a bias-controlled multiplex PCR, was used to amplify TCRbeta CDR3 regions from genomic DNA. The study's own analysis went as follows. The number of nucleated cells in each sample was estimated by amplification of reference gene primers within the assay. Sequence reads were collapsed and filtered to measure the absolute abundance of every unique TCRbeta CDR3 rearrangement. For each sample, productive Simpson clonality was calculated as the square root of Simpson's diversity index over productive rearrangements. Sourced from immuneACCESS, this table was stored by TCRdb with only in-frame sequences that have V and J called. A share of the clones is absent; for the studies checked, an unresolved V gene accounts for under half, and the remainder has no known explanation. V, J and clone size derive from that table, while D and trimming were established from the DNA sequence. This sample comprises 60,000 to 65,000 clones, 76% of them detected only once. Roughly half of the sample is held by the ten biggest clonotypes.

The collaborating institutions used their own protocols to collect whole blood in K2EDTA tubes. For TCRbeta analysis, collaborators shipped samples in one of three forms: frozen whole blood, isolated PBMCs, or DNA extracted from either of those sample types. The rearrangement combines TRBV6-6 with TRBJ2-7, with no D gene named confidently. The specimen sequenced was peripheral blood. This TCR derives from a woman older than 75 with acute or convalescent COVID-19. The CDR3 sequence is CASSLSGYEQYF. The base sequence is TGTGCCAGCAGTCTCAGTGGCTACGAGCAGTACTTC.